This T cell receptor beta chain is drawn from a study of blood T cell repertoires in COVID-19. Data came from immunoSEQ multiplex PCR; TCRdb stores just in-frame clones and leaves some out. The sample contains about 68,000 clones, 86% of which appear only once. The length of the CDR3 is 13 residues. Per the germline V gene, CDR1 is GTSNPN and CDR2 is SVGIG (reference sequence). V was shortened by 3 bases and J by 4 bases, with 12 bases between the two germline ends. Sequencing was performed on peripheral blood. The receptor's source is a woman in her sixties with acute or convalescent COVID-19. V usage is TRBV30 and J usage is TRBJ1-2; D is perhaps TRBD1 (6 bases). The DNA for the CDR3 is TGTGCCTGGAGGGAAACAGGGACCTATGGCTACACCTTC. Translating gives CAWRETGTYGYTF.